Shown below are 18 T cell receptor beta chains from a single sample sequenced in a study of long-term antiretroviral therapy in people with HIV. The run of the v3.0 immunoSEQ assay was at survey level. Sequencing used immunoSEQ multiplex PCR; TCRdb keeps in-frame clones, though not all of them. The sample lists under 50,000 clones, approximately 89% occurring once. Source: unsorted PBMCs, taken 0.1 years before starting antiretroviral therapy. These receptor sequences come from a woman in her fifties or sixties with HIV.

In its sample, this clone was seen once. The rearrangement joins TRBV2 to TRBJ2-3; tentative D call: TRBD1 (6 bases). The germline V gene has CDR1 SNHLY and CDR2 FYNNEI. V was clipped by 6 bases and J by 9 bases, with 13 bases between them. The CDR3 runs to 12 residues. This CDR3 is CASSSGASTQYF. The CDR3 bases are TGTGCCAGCAGCTCAGGGGCCTCAACGCAGTATTTT.

The chain uses TRBV7-8 and TRBJ2-7; 9 positions match TRBD2. Germline V gene data show CDR1 as SGHVS and CDR2 as FQNEAQ. Trimming cost V 5 bases and J 7 bases; bases outside gene matches: 6. The length of the CDR3 is 13 residues. DNA of the CDR3: TGTGCCAGCAGCCTCGGTACTAGCGGGGAGCAGTACTTC. Protein sequence: CASSLGTSGEQYF. Supplemented by reference TRBV7-8 and TRBJ2-7, the full variable domain reads GAGVSQSPRYKVAKRGQDVALRCDPISGHVSLFWYQQALGQGPEFLTYFQNEAQLDKSGLPSDRFFAERPEGSVSTLKIQRTQQEDSAVYLCASSLGTSGEQYFGPGTRLTVT.

J is TRBJ2-2 and V is TRBV7-8, with 13 bases identical to TRBD2. The V and J ends lost 5 bases and 7 bases, in that order; junction bases with no gene match: 10. CDR3 length: 17 amino acids. The germline V gene encodes CDR1 SGHVS and CDR2 FQNEAQ. CDR3 sequence reads: CASSLRLAGGRGGELFF. CDR3 coding DNA: TGTGCCAGCAGCCTCAGACTAGCGGGGGGCCGCGGCGGGGAGCTGTTTTTT.

The chain uses TRBV28 and TRBJ2-7; D call uncertain. Per germline, CDR1 MDHEN and CDR2 SYDVKM. The CDR3 has 14 residues. V was pared by 6 bases and J by 5 bases, with 17 bases between. The CDR3 region has the DNA TGTGCCAGCAGCCCCGACGCCGGAATAGACGAGCAGTACTTC. This codes for CASSPDAGIDEQYF.

CDR3: CASSPSAGGNQETQYF. CDR3 bases: TGTGCCAGCAGCCCCTCCGCAGGGGGGAACCAAGAGACCCAGTACTTC. The chain combines TRBV7-2 with TRBJ2-5; perhaps TRBD1 as D (7 bases). V lost 5 bases, J lost 0 bases, and 16 bases lay in between. CDR1 is SGHTA and CDR2 is FQGNSA in the germline V gene. The CDR3 runs 16 residues.

The J gene is TRBJ2-5, the V gene TRBV14; perhaps TRBD1 as D (5 bases). The CDR3 is 16 amino acids. V was cut by 0 bases and J by 9 bases, with 20 bases left in between. Per the germline V gene, CDR1 is SGHDN and CDR2 is FVKESK. CDR3 region: CASSQDLSRAGRAQYF. Here the CDR3 DNA reads TGTGCCAGCAGCCAAGATCTGTCTAGGGCCGGCAGGGCCCAGTACTTC.

This clone appeared a single time. The chain joins TRBV6-6 to TRBJ1-1; TRBD1 agrees at 8 bases. Looked up from germline, CDR1 is MNHNY and CDR2 is SVGAGI (reference sequence). After removal of 3 bases from V and 1 base from J, the junction contained 7 bases not matched to a gene. This CDR3 has 16 amino acids. Here the CDR3 DNA reads TGTGCCAGCAGTTATGCAGGGGGCGCCGGGAACACTGAAGCTTTCTTT. This sequence encodes CASSYAGGAGNTEAFF.

The chain has TRBV6-1 and TRBJ2-5, with 10 positions matching TRBD2. The germline CDR1 and CDR2 sequences are MNHNS and SASEGT. V dropped 6 bases and J dropped 2; count of bases not matched to a gene: 6. There are 15 residues in the CDR3. In DNA, the CDR3 is TGTGCCAGCAGCGATCTAGCGGGGGTACAAGAGACCCAGTACTTC. It codes for CASSDLAGVQETQYF.

This chain uses TRBV18 with TRBJ1-3, with D tentatively TRBD1 (5 bases). Germline values: CDR1 KGHSH, CDR2 LQKENI. V lost 3 bases and J lost 0, with 9 bases in between. The CDR3 spans 15 residues. The CDR3 DNA is TGTGCCAGCTCACCGGGACTTACCTCTGGAAACACCATATATTTT. The encoded protein is CASSPGLTSGNTIYF. The entire variable domain, with the rest obtained from reference TRBV18 and TRBJ1-3, is as follows: NAGVMQNPRHLVRRRGQEARLRCSPMKGHSHVYWYRQLPEEGLKFMVYLQKENIIDESGMPKERFSAEFPKEGPSILRIQQVVRGDSAAYFCASSPGLTSGNTIYFGEGSWLTVV.

J is TRBJ1-6 and V is TRBV5-1; D possibly corresponds to TRBD1 (6 bases). Germline CDR1 reads SGHRS; CDR2 reads YFSETQ. V lost 1 base, J lost 10 bases, and 15 bases lay in between. CDR3 size: 15 residues. CDR3 nucleotide sequence: TGCGCCAGCAGCTTGAGCGGACAGAACAGGTCACCCCTCCACTTT. Translation: CASSLSGQNRSPLHF.

This clone showed up just a few times. The genes are TRBV5-1 and TRBJ1-6; 11 bases are shared with TRBD1. CDR1 SGHRS and CDR2 YFSETQ come from the germline V gene. V lost 4 bases to trimming and J lost 9 bases; unmatched junction nucleotides: 6. This CDR3 is 15 amino acids long. CDR3 sequence reads: CASSNPGQGGSPLHF. CDR3 DNA sequence: TGCGCCAGCAGCAACCCGGGACAGGGGGGTTCACCCCTCCACTTT.

J is TRBJ2-1 and V is TRBV12-5; a possible D gene is TRBD1 (6 bases). From germline, CDR1 is LGHNT and CDR2 FRNRAP. The CDR3 is 14 amino acids. V lost 7 bases to trimming and J lost 8 bases, with 18 bases between them. CDR3 amino acids: CASATGPDGHEQFF. CDR3 DNA sequence: TGTGCTAGTGCGACAGGACCAGACGGCCATGAGCAGTTCTTC.

The rearrangement joins TRBV12-5 to TRBJ1-6, with D maybe TRBD1 (5 bases). Per germline, CDR1 LGHNT and CDR2 FRNRAP. The CDR3 is made up of 16 amino acids. V was trimmed by 6 bases and J by 9 bases, leaving 21 bases between them. CDR3 amino acids: CASGPAPPGYRSPLHF. DNA for the CDR3: TGTGCTAGTGGACCAGCACCCCCAGGGTATCGTTCACCCCTCCACTTT. The entire variable domain, with the rest obtained from reference TRBV12-5 and TRBJ1-6, is as follows: DARVTQTPRHKVTEMGQEVTMRCQPILGHNTVFWYRQTMMQGLELLAYFRNRAPLDDSGMPKDRFSAEMPDATLATLKIQPSEPRDSAVYFCASGPAPPGYRSPLHFGNGTRLTVT.

The rearrangement joins TRBV5-1 to TRBJ2-2; 10 positions agree with TRBD1. This CDR3 has 16 residues. Germline V CDR1 and CDR2: SGHRS, YFSETQ. V was pared by 4 bases and J by 6 bases, with 9 bases of the junction left unmatched. CDR3 sequence: CASSARMDRGAGELFF. CDR3 sequence (DNA): TGCGCCAGCAGCGCACGGATGGACAGGGGGGCCGGGGAGCTGTTTTTT.

The chain is built from TRBV2 and TRBJ1-1, with D unresolved. The germline V and J ends were trimmed by 6 bases and 1 base, with 9 bases remaining between them. The CDR3 has 13 residues. Germline lookup yields CDR1 SNHLY and CDR2 FYNNEI. The CDR3 nucleotides read TGTGCCAGCAGAATAAAGCAGAACACTGAAGCTTTCTTT. Its protein is CASRIKQNTEAFF.

This clone was observed a single time. This chain connects TRBV5-7 to TRBJ1-2; a possible D gene is TRBD1 (5 bases). TRBV5-7 is given ORF status, its function remaining uncertain. V gave up 3 bases and J gave up 4 bases, with 13 bases separating them. CDR3 length: 14 amino acids. CDR3 protein: CASSWGGESYGYTF. CDR3 sequence (DNA): TGTGCCAGCAGCTGGGGGGGGGAGAGCTATGGCTACACCTTC.

The chain joins TRBV7-9 to TRBJ1-6, with 7 bases aligning to TRBD1. The V gene end was trimmed by 3 bases and the J gene end by 7 bases; junction bases not matched to a gene: 3. Germline-derived CDR1 and CDR2 are SEHNR and FQNEAQ (reference sequence). This CDR3 spans 14 amino acids. CDR3 nucleotides: TGTGCCAGCAGCTTGGGACAGCTCAATTCACCCCTCCACTTT. Protein: CASSLGQLNSPLHF. Supplemented by reference TRBV7-9 and TRBJ1-6, the full variable domain reads DTGVSQNPRHKITKRGQNVTFRCDPISEHNRLYWYRQTLGQGPEFLTYFQNEAQLEKSRLLSDRFSAERPKGSFSTLEIQRTEQGDSAMYLCASSLGQLNSPLHFGNGTRLTVT.

The chain couples TRBV21-1 to TRBJ1-5. TRBV21-1 is flagged as a pseudogene. The CDR3 totals 14 residues. CDR3 residues: CASSKGKGSQPQHF. CDR3 in DNA: TGTGCCAGCAGCAAAGGGAAGGGATCTCAGCCCCAGCATTTT.